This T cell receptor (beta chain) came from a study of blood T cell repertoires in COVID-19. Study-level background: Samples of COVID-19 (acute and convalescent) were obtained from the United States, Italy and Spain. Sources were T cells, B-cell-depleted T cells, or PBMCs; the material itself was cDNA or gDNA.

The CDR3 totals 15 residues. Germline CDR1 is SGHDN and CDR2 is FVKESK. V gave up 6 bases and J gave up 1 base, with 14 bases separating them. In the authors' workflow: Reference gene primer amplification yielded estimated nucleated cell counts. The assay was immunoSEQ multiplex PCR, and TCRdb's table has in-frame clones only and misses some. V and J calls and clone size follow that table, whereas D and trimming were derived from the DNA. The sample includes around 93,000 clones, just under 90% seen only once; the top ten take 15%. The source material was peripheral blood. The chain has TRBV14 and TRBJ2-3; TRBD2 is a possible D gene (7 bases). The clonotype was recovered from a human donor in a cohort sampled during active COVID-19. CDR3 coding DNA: TGTGCCAGCAGAGCTGCGGGGGCCCGCACAGATACGCAGTATTTT. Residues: CASRAAGARTDTQYF.